This TCR beta chain appears in the sequencing data of a study of blood T cell repertoires in COVID-19. Across the whole study: There were acute and convalescent COVID-19 samples, and they came from the United States, Italy and Spain. From T cells, B-cell-depleted T cells, or PBMCs came the material, which was cDNA or gDNA.

In the original processing: The assay estimated nucleated cells by amplifying reference gene primers. Assay: immunoSEQ multiplex PCR; the TCRdb copy retains only in-frame clones and omits some. V, J and clone size derive from that table, while D and trimming were established from the DNA sequence. The sample includes tens of thousands of clones, about 80% of them seen just once. CDR1 LGHDT and CDR2 YNNKEL come from the germline V gene (reference sequence). Trimming removed 0 bases at V and 5 bases at J, with 7 bases between. The CDR3 is made up of 13 amino acids. Sequenced material: peripheral blood. The chain joins TRBV3-1 (or the pseudogene TRBV3-2) to TRBJ1-1, with D unresolved. The receptor was isolated from a woman aged 55-69 years with acute or convalescent COVID-19. CDR3 loop: CASSQDFKTEAFF. CDR3 nucleotides: TGTGCCAGCAGCCAAGATTTTAAAACTGAAGCTTTCTTT.